The rows below give T cell receptor beta chains drawn from one sample of a study of blood T cell repertoires in COVID-19. Sequencing used immunoSEQ multiplex PCR; TCRdb keeps in-frame clones, though not all of them. The sample consists of 300,000 to 350,000 clones, 88% of them appearing once. The sequencing sample was made of PBMCs or T cells enriched from blood (not recorded which). These receptors all stem from a woman in her twenties or thirties who had been exposed to COVID-19. Both conserved end residues are part of each CDR3. The D gene is left open where the match is weak. Size is omitted from some rows. Given values are once, few, many or a class for expanded clones.

TRBV2	once	NA	TRBJ2-5	CASSLESGETQYF	TGTGCCAGCAGTTTAGAGTCCGGGGAGACCCAGTACTTC
TRBV21-1	NA	NA	TRBJ2-7	CANLGQGYEQYF	TGTGCCAACTTGGGACAGGGATACGAGCAGTACTTC
TRBV6-1	NA	NA	TRBJ1-2	CASTFRGLLYGYTF	TGTGCCAGCACTTTCCGTGGACTTCTTTATGGCTACACCTTC
TRBV11-3	once	NA	TRBJ1-1	CASSSRRGTEAFF	TGTGCCAGCAGCTCGCGGAGGGGAACTGAAGCTTTCTTT
TRBV24-1	NA	NA	TRBJ1-1	CATSDPGGGNTEAFF	TGTGCCACCAGTGATCCCGGCGGCGGGAACACTGAAGCTTTCTTT
TRBV28	few	TRBD2	TRBJ2-7	CASSPQAGGGLEQYF	TGTGCCAGCAGTCCCCAAGCGGGAGGGGGACTCGAGCAGTACTTC
TRBV9	NA	TRBD1	TRBJ2-6	CASSVSQNAHRGPGANVLTF	TGTGCCAGCAGCGTAAGTCAGAATGCTCACAGGGGGCCTGGGGCCAACGTCCTGACTTTC
TRBV11-2	NA	NA	TRBJ2-1	CASSLVSGNNEQFF	TGTGCCAGCAGCTTGGTTAGCGGAAACAATGAGCAGTTCTTC
TRBV3-1/TRBV3-2	NA	NA	TRBJ1-4	CASSQEGGPRNEKLFF	TGTGCCAGCAGCCAAGAGGGGGGGCCTCGTAATGAAAAACTGTTTTTT
TRBV7-3	NA	TRBD2	TRBJ2-3	CASSLGAGGLTDTQYF	TGTGCCAGCAGCTTAGGGGCGGGAGGCCTCACAGATACGCAGTATTTT
TRBV25-1	once	NA	TRBJ2-1	CASSPGTWAYNEQFF	TGTGCCAGCTCTCCCGGGACTTGGGCCTACAATGAGCAGTTCTTC
TRBV18	NA	NA	TRBJ1-3	CASSPPNGGISSGNTIYF	TGTGCCAGCTCACCACCGAACGGGGGGATAAGCTCTGGAAACACCATATATTTT
TRBV18	NA	NA	TRBJ2-1	CASSPQVVAANEQFF	TGTGCCAGCTCACCACAGGTAGTAGCTGCTAATGAGCAGTTCTTC
TRBV5-1	NA	NA	TRBJ2-6	CASTSFPRGDGANVLTF	TGCGCCAGCACTTCTTTCCCCAGGGGAGATGGGGCCAACGTCCTGACTTTC
TRBV27	NA	NA	TRBJ2-7	CASRLSRESYEQYF	TGTGCCAGCAGACTTAGCCGGGAAAGCTACGAGCAGTACTTC
TRBV12-5	NA	TRBD2	TRBJ2-7	CASGGGLAGATYEQYF	TGTGCTAGTGGTGGGGGTTTGGCGGGAGCCACCTACGAGCAGTACTTC
TRBV7-3	few	NA	TRBJ2-1	CASSPSPLEEQFF	TGTGCCAGCAGCCCTAGTCCCCTGGAGGAGCAGTTCTTC
TRBV30	once	NA	TRBJ2-7	CAWSVNVDREQYF	TGTGCCTGGAGTGTGAACGTTGATAGAGAGCAGTACTTC
TRBV5-1	few	NA	TRBJ1-4	CASSLMTGSNEKLFF	TGCGCCAGCAGCTTGATGACAGGATCTAATGAAAAACTGTTTTTT
TRBV25-1	once	TRBD1	TRBJ2-7	CASSVPGQIFDEQYF	TGTGCCAGCAGTGTACCGGGACAGATCTTCGACGAGCAGTACTTC
TRBV18	NA	NA	TRBJ2-1	CAGGAGQDREQFF	TGTGCCGGCGGGGCTGGGCAGGATCGTGAGCAGTTCTTC
TRBV7-3	NA	NA	TRBJ2-1	CASSRGSPRGEQFF	TGTGCCAGCAGCCGAGGGTCACCGCGGGGTGAGCAGTTCTTC
TRBV3-1/TRBV3-2	NA	NA	TRBJ1-2	CASSQGTVNYGYTF	TGTGCCAGCAGCCAAGGTACAGTGAACTATGGCTACACCTTC
TRBV5-4	NA	NA	TRBJ1-2	CASSQGSLYGYTF	TGTGCCAGCAGCCAGGGGTCTCTCTATGGCTACACCTTC
TRBV7-3	NA	TRBD2	TRBJ2-3	CASSPRSGSGADTQYF	TGTGCCAGCAGCCCTCGGAGCGGGAGCGGGGCAGATACGCAGTATTTT
TRBV6-1	once	NA	TRBJ1-3	CASSEYPPGAGNTIYF	TGTGCCAGCAGTGAATACCCGCCGGGGGCTGGAAACACCATATATTTT
TRBV19	NA	NA	TRBJ2-5	CASSIGSIEQETQYF	TGTGCCAGTAGTATCGGGTCAATAGAACAAGAGACCCAGTACTTC
TRBV5-1	NA	NA	TRBJ2-1	CASTPGAGFSYNEQFF	TGCGCCAGCACCCCGGGAGCGGGTTTCTCCTACAATGAGCAGTTCTTC
TRBV27	NA	NA	TRBJ2-6	CASSFFGVQGFTDGANVLTF	TGTGCCAGCAGTTTTTTTGGCGTGCAGGGTTTTACTGATGGGGCCAACGTCCTGACTTTC
TRBV27	NA	TRBD2	TRBJ2-7	CASSLGGVPGLAGVYEQYF	TGTGCCAGCAGTTTAGGGGGGGTACCGGGACTAGCGGGAGTCTACGAGCAGTACTTC
TRBV28	NA	NA	TRBJ1-4	CASSRTRGTNEKLFF	TGTGCCAGCAGCCGAACAAGGGGAACTAATGAAAAACTGTTTTTT
TRBV9	NA	TRBD1	TRBJ2-7	CASSEGAYWAGEQYF	TGTGCCAGCAGCGAGGGGGCTTACTGGGCGGGCGAGCAGTACTTC
TRBV28	NA	NA	TRBJ1-2	CASYKEMGFKGGYTF	TGTGCCAGTTACAAAGAAATGGGGTTCAAGGGGGGCTACACCTTC
TRBV12-1	NA	NA	TRBJ2-1	CASSLFRDPEGLAGERARNEQFF	TGTGCCAGCAGCTTATTCCGGGATCCCGAGGGACTAGCGGGAGAAAGGGCTCGAAATGAGCAGTTCTTC